This T cell receptor beta chain was identified in a study of CD8 T cells in Susac syndrome (dated by TCRdb to 2018 to 2020). As for the study more broadly: The study used repertoire sequencing to test whether antigen drove CD8+ T cell activation and differentiation in Susac syndrome.

About this clonotype itself: The antigen this receptor binds is unknown. No per-base quality is available; no much larger clone lies one base away.

In the germline V gene (reference sequence), CDR1 corresponds to SGHNT and CDR2 to YYREEE. The CDR3 sequence holds 17 residues, the cysteine and phenylalanine included. Only the CDR3 DNA is retained, 51 bases long and in frame from the first base. Trimmed from V: 4 bases; trimmed from J: 7 bases; junction bases lacking a gene match: 14. High-throughput TCR beta sequencing profiled peripheral blood CD8+ and CD4+ T cells from healthy donors, Susac syndrome patients and multiple sclerosis patients. Treatment-naive patients with stable or active relapsing-remitting disease fulfilling revised McDonald criteria were used as multiple sclerosis controls. CD8+ TEMRA cells were enriched by FACS, while bulk CD8+ and CD4+ T cells were purified by magnetic negative isolation. Blood was drawn into EDTA tubes, processed within 24 hours, and PBMCs were isolated by density gradient centrifugation. PBMCs intended for TCR sequencing were cryopreserved in liquid nitrogen and were subsequently thawed in a 37 degrees C water bath. A purity of at least 90% was achieved for sorted or isolated CD4+, CD8+ and CD8+ TEMRA cells.

Results and caveats for the whole study, not just this receptor: The number of individuals in the TCR sequencing and HLA analysis was recognized as being relatively small.

RNA was extracted using the RNeasy kit, and about 0.45 to 1 ug of the RNA was reverse transcribed with random hexamers. The immunoSEQ multiplex PCR assay, covering 54 Vbeta and 13 Jbeta segments, was used to amplify TCR beta CDR3 regions. PCR amplification bias was corrected by using a synthetic template baseline for primer optimization and computational correction. The study's own analysis went as follows. Only productive sequences were kept, with reads annotated to V, D and J genes according to IMGT and analyzed in immunoSEQ Analyzer. Clonality was computed as one minus Shannon entropy normalized by log2 of the number of productive unique sequences. Public and private clones were assessed among the 100 most prevalent clones of each patient and control. Clones were defined as Susac-specific if absent from the healthy and MS cohorts, from under 1,200 published viral clones and from other ImmuneACCESS disease sequences. Starting from the raw public reads, TCRdb applied fastp trimming at Q25, assembled clones with MiXCR and retained in-frame beta chains. When rows share a CDR3 protein, they turn into one entry using the most common DNA and genes. These V and J calls rely on TCRdb rather than the paper's analysis. A total of over 150,000 distinct CDR3 sequences appear in this sample, approximately 95% of them only once. The ten largest clonotypes hold around 0.1% of the sample.

The specimen was CD4+ T cells from PBMCs. The receptor chain draws on TRBV5-4 and TRBJ2-1; TRBD1 lines up with 10 middle nucleotides. This TCR was recovered from a human donor with multiple sclerosis. The DNA sequence is TGTGCCAGCAGCCGGACAGGGGGTCGTGGAAGGTTGAATGAGCAGTTCTTC. This translates into CASSRTGGRGRLNEQFF.